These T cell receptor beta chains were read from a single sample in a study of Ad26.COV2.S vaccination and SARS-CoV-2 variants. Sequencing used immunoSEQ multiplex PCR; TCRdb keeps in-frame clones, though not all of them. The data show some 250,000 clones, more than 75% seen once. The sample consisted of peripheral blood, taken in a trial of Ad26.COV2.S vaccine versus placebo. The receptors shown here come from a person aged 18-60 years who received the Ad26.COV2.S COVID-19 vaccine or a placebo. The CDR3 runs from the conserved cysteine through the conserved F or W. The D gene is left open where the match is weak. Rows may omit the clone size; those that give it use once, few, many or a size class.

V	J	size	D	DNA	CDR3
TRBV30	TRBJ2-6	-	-	TGTGCCTGGCTCAGCTCTGGGGCCAACGTCCTGACTTTC	CAWLSSGANVLTF
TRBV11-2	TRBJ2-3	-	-	TGTGCCAGCACCGAGGGTGAGCGAGGCGCAGATACGCAGTATTTT	CASTEGERGADTQYF
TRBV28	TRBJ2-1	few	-	TGTGCCAGCAGTTCAGGCCTGTGGCAGTTCTTC	CASSSGLWQFF
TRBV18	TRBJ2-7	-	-	TGTGCCAGCTCACCACCCTCTGGCTACGAGCAGTACTTC	CASSPPSGYEQYF
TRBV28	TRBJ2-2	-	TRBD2	TGTGCCAGCAGTTTAGGACTAGCGAACACCGGGGAGCTGTTTTTT	CASSLGLANTGELFF
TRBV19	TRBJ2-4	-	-	TGTGCCAGTAGCAGCCTCGGTCAACTACGGGCCAAAAACATTCAGTACTTC	CASSSLGQLRAKNIQYF
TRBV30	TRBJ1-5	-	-	TGTGCCTGGAGTGTACAAGGGTTTGGTCAGCCCCAGCATTTT	CAWSVQGFGQPQHF
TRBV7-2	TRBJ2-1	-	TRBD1	TGTGCCAGCAGCCCAGGGACAGGGGGATTGAAGGAGCAGTTCTTC	CASSPGTGGLKEQFF
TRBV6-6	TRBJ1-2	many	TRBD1	TGTGCCAGCAGTTACCCAGGGGGAGATAATGGCTACACCTTC	CASSYPGGDNGYTF
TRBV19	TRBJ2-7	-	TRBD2	TGTGCCAGTAGTCTCTTAGCGGGAGCCGAGCAGTACTTC	CASSLLAGAEQYF
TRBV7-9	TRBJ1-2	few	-	TGTGCCAGCAGCCCCCTGCAGCTCTATGGCTACACCTTC	CASSPLQLYGYTF
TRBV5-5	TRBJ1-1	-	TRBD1	TGTGCCAGCAGCCCAGGGGGGTTGTACACTGAAGCTTTCTTT	CASSPGGLYTEAFF
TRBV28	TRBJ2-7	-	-	TGTGCCAGCAGTTTTCGTACAGGGAAGCAGTACTTC	CASSFRTGKQYF
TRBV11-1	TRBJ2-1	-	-	TGTGCCAGCAGCTCCCGGGTAGCGGACTACAATGAGCAGTTCTTC	CASSSRVADYNEQFF
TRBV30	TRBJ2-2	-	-	TGTGCCTGGGGTAGCGGCCTGGGCACCGGGGAGCTGTTTTTT	CAWGSGLGTGELFF
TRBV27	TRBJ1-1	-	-	TGTGCCAGCAGTTTCCAGCAGAACACTGAAGCTTTCTTT	CASSFQQNTEAFF
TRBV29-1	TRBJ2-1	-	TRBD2	TGCAGCGTTATGGGGGGGATGGGAAATGAGCAGTTCTTC	CSVMGGMGNEQFF
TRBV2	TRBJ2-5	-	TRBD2	TGTGCCAGCAGTGGGGGTAGCGGGGGAGAGACCCAGTACTTC	CASSGGSGGETQYF
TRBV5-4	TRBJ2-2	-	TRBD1	TGTGCCAGCAGCATACTGACAGGGGGGAACACCGGGGAGCTGTTTTTT	CASSILTGGNTGELFF
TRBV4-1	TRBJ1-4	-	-	TGCGCCAGCAGCCAAGTCGCCGGGATGGGAAATGAAAAACTGTTTTTT	CASSQVAGMGNEKLFF
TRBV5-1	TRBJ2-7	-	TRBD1	TGCGCCAGCAGCTACCGGGACAGGGTCGTTTACGAGCAGTACTTC	CASSYRDRVVYEQYF
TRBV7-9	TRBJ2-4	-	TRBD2	TGTGCCAGCAGCTTAGACGGACTAGCGGGAAACATTCAGTACTTC	CASSLDGLAGNIQYF
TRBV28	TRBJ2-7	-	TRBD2	TGTGCCAGCAGTGACAGGAGCGGGAGGCCCTACGAGCAGTACTTC	CASSDRSGRPYEQYF
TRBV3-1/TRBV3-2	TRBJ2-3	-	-	TGTGCCAGCAGCCAGCCCAAAGATACGCAGTATTTT	CASSQPKDTQYF
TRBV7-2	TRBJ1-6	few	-	TGTGCCAGCAGCTTAGGGGCAGGGTGGAATTCACCCCTCCACTTT	CASSLGAGWNSPLHF
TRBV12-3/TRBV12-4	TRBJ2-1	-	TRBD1	TGTGCCAGCAGTTTGGGACAGCTCAATGAGCAGTTCTTC	CASSLGQLNEQFF
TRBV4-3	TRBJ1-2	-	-	TGCGCCAGCAGCCAAGATGGGGGGGTGGGAGGAGGCTACACCTTC	CASSQDGGVGGGYTF
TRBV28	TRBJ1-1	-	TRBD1	TGTGCCAGCACCGAGACAGGGAATCCTCCTGAAGCTTTCTTT	CASTETGNPPEAFF
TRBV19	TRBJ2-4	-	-	TGTGCCAGTAGTCTTGGACAGTTAAACATTCAGTACTTC	CASSLGQLNIQYF
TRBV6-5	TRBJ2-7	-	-	TGTGCCAGCAGTAAACAGGGTGGCGAGCAGTACTTC	CASSKQGGEQYF
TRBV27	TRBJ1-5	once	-	TGTGCCAGCGGGAATCAACAGCCCCAGCATTTT	CASGNQQPQHF
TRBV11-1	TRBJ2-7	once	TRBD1	TGTGCCAGCAGCTCGCAGGGGGCGGTAAGCGAGCAGTACTTC	CASSSQGAVSEQYF
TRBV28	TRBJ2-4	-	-	TGTGCCAGCAGTTCCGGAAACATTCAGTACTTC	CASSSGNIQYF
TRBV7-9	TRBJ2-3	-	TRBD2	TGTGCCAGCAGTCCGGGGGGTAGCACAGATACGCAGTATTTT	CASSPGGSTDTQYF
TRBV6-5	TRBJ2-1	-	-	TGTGCCAGCAGTTACTCGGGGGGTAGCTCCTACAATGAGCAGTTCTTC	CASSYSGGSSYNEQFF
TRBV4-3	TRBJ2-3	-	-	TGCGCCAGCAGCCAAGAGCGGGCGGGGACAGATACGCAGTATTTT	CASSQERAGTDTQYF